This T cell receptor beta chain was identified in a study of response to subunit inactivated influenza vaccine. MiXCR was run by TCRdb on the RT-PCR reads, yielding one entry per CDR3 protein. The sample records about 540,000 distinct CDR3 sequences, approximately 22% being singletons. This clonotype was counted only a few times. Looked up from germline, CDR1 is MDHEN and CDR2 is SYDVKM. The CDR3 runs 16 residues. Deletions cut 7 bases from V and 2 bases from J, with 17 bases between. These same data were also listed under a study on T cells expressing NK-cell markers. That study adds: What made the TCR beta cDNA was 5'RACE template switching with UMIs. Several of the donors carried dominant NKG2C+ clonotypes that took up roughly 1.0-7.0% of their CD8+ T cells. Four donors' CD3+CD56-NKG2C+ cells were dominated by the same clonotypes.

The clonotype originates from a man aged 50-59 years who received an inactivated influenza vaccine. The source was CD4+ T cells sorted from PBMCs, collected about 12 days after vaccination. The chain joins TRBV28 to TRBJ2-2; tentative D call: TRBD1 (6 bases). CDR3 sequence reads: CASKIFSGHNTGELFF. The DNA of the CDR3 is TGTGCCAGCAAGATCTTCTCGGGACACAACACCGGGGAGCTGTTTTTT.